The source of this T cell receptor (beta chain) is a study of neoadjuvant nivolumab and ipilimumab in lung cancer. Using immunoSEQ multiplex PCR, the repertoire was profiled, and TCRdb retains in-frame clones only, with some absent. The sample has some 50,000 clones, around 89% seen once. After removal of 5 bases from V and 6 bases from J, the junction contained 4 bases not matched to a gene. This CDR3 is built from 14 residues. Germline V gene sequence: CDR1 SGHTA, CDR2 FQGTGA. The chain recombines TRBV7-3 with TRBJ2-3; 11 bases line up with TRBD2. The starting material was blood, obtained before neoadjuvant nivolumab, alone or with ipilimumab. The sequence was collected from an adult with non-small cell lung cancer. Some clones in this sample may be carry-over from other donors' samples. For the CDR3, the DNA is TGTGCCAGCAGCCCAGGGACTAGCGGCGATACGCAGTATTTT. It translates to CASSPGTSGDTQYF.